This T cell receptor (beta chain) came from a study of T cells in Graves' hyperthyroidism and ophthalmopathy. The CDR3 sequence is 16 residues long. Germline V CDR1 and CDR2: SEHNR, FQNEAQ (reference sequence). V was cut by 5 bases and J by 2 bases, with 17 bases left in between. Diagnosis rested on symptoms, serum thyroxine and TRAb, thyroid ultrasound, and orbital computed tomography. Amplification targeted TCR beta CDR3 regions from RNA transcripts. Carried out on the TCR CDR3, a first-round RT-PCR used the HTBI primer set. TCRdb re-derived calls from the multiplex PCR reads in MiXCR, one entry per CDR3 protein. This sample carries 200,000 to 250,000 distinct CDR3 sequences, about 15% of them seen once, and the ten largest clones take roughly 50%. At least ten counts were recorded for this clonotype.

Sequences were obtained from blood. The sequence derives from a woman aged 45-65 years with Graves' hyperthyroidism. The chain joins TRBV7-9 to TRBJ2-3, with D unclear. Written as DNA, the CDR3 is TGTGCCAGCAGCCCCGTAGAAATAGTGATCACAGATACGCAGTATTTT. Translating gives CASSPVEIVITDTQYF.